These 21 T cell receptor beta chains came from one sample sequenced in a study of radiation and T cells in renal cell carcinoma. Sequencing was performed with immunoSEQ multiplex PCR; in TCRdb, only in-frame clones are kept and a portion is missing. Altogether 70,000 or so clones are present, roughly 80% being singletons, with the ten largest covering approximately 6%. The time point is: blood 2 weeks post-SBRT. Treatment given: 15 Gy SBRT to primary tumor, nephrectomy 4 weeks later. The sample consisted of blood, taken from a patient whose treatment included radiotherapy and nephrectomy. The receptor set was obtained from a man aged 55 to 70 with renal cell carcinoma.

For this clone: A junction boundary mismatches the germline segment, possibly from a read error. This chain uses TRBV10-3 with TRBJ1-4, with a weak D call TRBD1 (5 bases). CDR3 length: 16 amino acids. CDR1 and CDR2 from the germline V gene are ENHRY and SYGVKD. The CDR3 spells CAISDRERGTNEKLFF. The CDR3 DNA reads TGTGCCATCAGTGATAGGGAGCGGGGCACTAACGAAAAACTGTTTTTT.

The CDR3 coding sequence is TGTGCCAGCAGCTTGCGGACAGGGGGAGGGCAGCCCCAGCATTTT. Its protein product is CASSLRTGGGQPQHF. The V gene is TRBV5-5, the J gene TRBJ1-5; 10 bases match TRBD1. V lost 1 base, J lost 7 bases, and 5 bases stayed unmatched. The CDR3 length is 15 residues. The germline V gene encodes CDR1 SGHKS and CDR2 YYEKEE (reference sequence).

The rearrangement links TRBV10-1 to TRBJ2-7; D gene unclear. V was cut by 5 bases and J by 3 bases, with 14 bases left in between. This CDR3 region has 14 residues. Germline CDR1 and CDR2: WNHNN and SYGVQD (reference sequence). The CDR3 sequence: CASSPVGFHYEQYF. Here the CDR3 DNA reads TGCGCCAGCAGTCCCGTGGGGTTTCACTACGAGCAGTACTTC.

The CDR3 is CASSPDREHNQPQHF. The CDR3 DNA reads as TGTGCCAGCAGTCCGGACAGGGAGCACAATCAGCCCCAGCATTTT. The J gene is TRBJ1-5, the V gene TRBV2; TRBD1 aligns across 8 bases. Trimming at V came to 5 bases and at J to 3 bases, leaving 6 bases not matched to a gene. Germline V gives CDR1 SNHLY, CDR2 FYNNEI. The length of the CDR3 is 15 residues.

The chain carries TRBV6-5 and TRBJ2-7; TRBD1 aligns across 10 bases. V gave up 5 bases and J gave up 3 bases; unmatched junction bases: 4. Germline CDR1 reads MNHEY; CDR2 reads SVGAGI. There are 14 residues in the CDR3. For the CDR3, the DNA is TGTGCCAGCAGTAGACAGGGGGCGAACTACGAGCAGTACTTC. It specifies CASSRQGANYEQYF.

The V gene is TRBV11-2, the J gene TRBJ2-7; 9 positions match TRBD1. Trimming took 5 bases from V and 1 from J; bases not matched to a gene: 6. Germline values: CDR1 SGHAT, CDR2 FQNNGV. CDR3 length equals 15 residues. The chain's CDR3 is CASSDPGTGSYEQYF. The CDR3 bases are TGTGCCAGCAGCGACCCCGGGACAGGGTCCTACGAGCAGTACTTC.

The genes are TRBV19 and TRBJ2-7; 9 nucleotides align to TRBD1. Trimming removed 3 bases from V and 2 bases from J; junction bases left unmatched: 8. The germline CDR1 and CDR2 sequences are LNHDA and SQIVND (reference sequence). The CDR3 is 16 amino acids. DNA for the CDR3: TGTGCCAGTAGTATCTACAGGGGGCCAATTCCCTACGAGCAGTACTTC. It encodes CASSIYRGPIPYEQYF. The full variable domain, with the rest looked up from reference TRBV19 and TRBJ2-7, is DGGITQSPKYLFRKEGQNVTLSCEQNLNHDAMYWYRQDPGQGLRLIYYSQIVNDFQKGDIAEGYSVSREKKESFPLTVTSAQKNPTAFYLCASSIYRGPIPYEQYFGPGTRLTVT.

V and J are TRBV19 and TRBJ2-5; D unclear. The CDR3 length is 15 residues. CDR1 LNHDA and CDR2 SQIVND come from the germline V gene (reference sequence). V was trimmed by 3 bases and J by 4 bases, leaving 15 bases between them. The CDR3 here is CASSMNSGNRETQYF. The CDR3 bases are TGTGCCAGTAGTATGAACTCGGGTAATAGAGAGACCCAGTACTTC.

The chain combines TRBV27 with TRBJ2-6, with D perhaps TRBD1 (6 bases). Germline V gives CDR1 MNHEY, CDR2 SMNVEV (reference sequence). V lost 4 bases and J 2 bases, leaving 15 bases between the germline ends. The CDR3 runs to 17 residues. For the CDR3, the DNA is TGTGCCAGCAGTTCAATAACTACAGGGACTGGGGCCAACGTCCTGACTTTC. Amino acid sequence: CASSSITTGTGANVLTF.

The chain employs TRBV5-1 and TRBJ2-3; D is unresolved. V shed 4 bases and J shed 3 bases, with 12 bases lying between them. CDR3 length: 14 amino acids. Germline V CDR1 and CDR2: SGHRS, YFSETQ. The CDR3 sequence: CASSTPGNTDTQYF. In nucleotides, the CDR3 is TGCGCCAGCAGCACCCCAGGAAATACAGATACGCAGTATTTT. Full variable domain (remainder filled in from reference TRBV5-1 and TRBJ2-3): KAGVTQTPRYLIKTRGQQVTLSCSPISGHRSVSWYQQTPGQGLQFLFEYFSETQRNKGNFPGRFSGRQFSNSRSEMNVSTLELGDSALYLCASSTPGNTDTQYFGPGTRLTVL.

This CDR3 reads CASSIQGSYEQYF. In nucleotides, the CDR3 is TGTGCCAGTAGTATTCAGGGTTCCTACGAGCAGTACTTC. This sequence joins TRBV19 and TRBJ2-7; possible D gene TRBD1, 5 bases. Germline V lookup: CDR1 LNHDA, CDR2 SQIVND (reference sequence). V shed 3 bases and J shed 1 base, with 7 bases lying between them. The CDR3 consists of 13 residues.

The chain combines TRBV5-1 with TRBJ2-3, with 7 bases identical to TRBD1. CDR3 length: 13 amino acids. Germline lookup yields CDR1 SGHRS and CDR2 YFSETQ. Germline trimming cut 3 bases from V and 3 bases from J; bases unmatched to any gene: 1. The CDR3 loop reads CASSSDRTDTQYF. The CDR3 bases are TGCGCCAGCAGCTCGGACAGGACAGATACGCAGTATTTT. Complete variable domain (other parts from reference TRBV5-1 and TRBJ2-3): KAGVTQTPRYLIKTRGQQVTLSCSPISGHRSVSWYQQTPGQGLQFLFEYFSETQRNKGNFPGRFSGRQFSNSRSEMNVSTLELGDSALYLCASSSDRTDTQYFGPGTRLTVL.

V gene TRBV5-1 combines with J gene TRBJ1-1; D is ambiguous. Trimming cost V 0 bases and J 5 bases, with 11 bases left between them. Germline values: CDR1 SGHRS, CDR2 YFSETQ. This CDR3 comprises 14 residues. The CDR3: CASSLGTVITEAFF. As DNA, the CDR3 is TGCGCCAGCAGCTTGGGGACCGTTATTACTGAAGCTTTCTTT.

V gene TRBV2 combines with J gene TRBJ2-1, with D tentatively TRBD1 (6 bases). V was cut by 10 bases and J by 6 bases, with 19 bases left in between. This CDR3 comprises 14 residues. Per the germline V gene, CDR1 is SNHLY and CDR2 is FYNNEI. CDR3: CAIRGQRAPNEQFF. In DNA form, the CDR3 reads TGTGCCATCCGAGGACAGAGAGCTCCCAATGAGCAGTTCTTC.

The gene calls are TRBV7-8 and TRBJ2-3; 8 positions match TRBD2. The V and J ends lost 8 bases and 6 bases, in that order; junction bases with no gene match: 13. The CDR3 runs to 15 residues. The germline gives CDR1 SGHVS, CDR2 FQNEAQ. The CDR3 is CASGPLRTSRDTQYF. Here the CDR3 DNA reads TGTGCCAGCGGGCCTTTGAGGACTAGCAGGGATACGCAGTATTTT.

V is TRBV7-2 and J is TRBJ2-1; 8 nucleotides line up with TRBD2. V dropped 5 bases and J dropped 6; count of bases not matched to a gene: 9. The CDR3 loop spans 15 amino acids. Per the germline V gene, CDR1 is SGHTA and CDR2 is FQGNSA. CDR3 DNA sequence: TGTGCCAGCAGCCCCCCGGGAGGGCCGAGCAATGAGCAGTTCTTC. It yields the protein CASSPPGGPSNEQFF.

The chain links TRBV9 to TRBJ1-2; no clear D. The CDR3 runs to 12 residues. V was pared by 1 base and J by 8 bases, with 9 bases between. The germline V gene has CDR1 SGDLS and CDR2 YYNGEE. The DNA for the CDR3 is TGTGCCAGCAGCGTAACTCCTCGGGGCTACACCTTC. Amino acids: CASSVTPRGYTF.

The chain links TRBV6-5 to TRBJ2-7, with 7 positions matching TRBD1. CDR3 length equals 14 residues. Trimming removed 6 bases from V and 1 base from J; junction bases left unmatched: 6. CDR1 MNHEY and CDR2 SVGAGI come from the germline V gene. The CDR3 reads CASSPDRVSYEQYF. CDR3 in DNA: TGTGCCAGCAGCCCCGACAGGGTTTCCTACGAGCAGTACTTC.

This clone was picked up a small number of times. This chain links TRBV6-5 with TRBJ2-2; 12 nucleotides agree with TRBD2. Per germline, CDR1 MNHEY and CDR2 SVGAGI. The CDR3 contains 12 residues. The ends lost 6 bases at V and 13 bases at J; junction bases unmatched: 3. The chain's CDR3 is CASSLAGGSLFF. The CDR3 DNA is TGTGCCAGCAGCCTAGCGGGAGGGTCGCTGTTTTTT.

The chain combines TRBV20-1 with TRBJ2-1; D is unresolved. V gave up 2 bases and J gave up 5 bases, with 1 base separating them. The CDR3 contains 10 residues. Germline CDR1 DFQATT, CDR2 SNEGSKA (reference sequence). This chain's CDR3 is CSARHNEQFF. CDR3 nucleotide sequence: TGCAGTGCTAGACACAATGAGCAGTTCTTC.

This chain links TRBV5-1 with TRBJ2-6; unclear D gene. This CDR3 has 15 amino acids. Germline CDR1 is SGHRS and CDR2 is YFSETQ. Trimming took off 4 bases at V and 0 bases at J, with 8 bases between the two ends. The CDR3 spells CASSPYNSGANVLTF. The CDR3 bases are TGCGCCAGCAGCCCTTATAACTCTGGGGCCAACGTCCTGACTTTC.